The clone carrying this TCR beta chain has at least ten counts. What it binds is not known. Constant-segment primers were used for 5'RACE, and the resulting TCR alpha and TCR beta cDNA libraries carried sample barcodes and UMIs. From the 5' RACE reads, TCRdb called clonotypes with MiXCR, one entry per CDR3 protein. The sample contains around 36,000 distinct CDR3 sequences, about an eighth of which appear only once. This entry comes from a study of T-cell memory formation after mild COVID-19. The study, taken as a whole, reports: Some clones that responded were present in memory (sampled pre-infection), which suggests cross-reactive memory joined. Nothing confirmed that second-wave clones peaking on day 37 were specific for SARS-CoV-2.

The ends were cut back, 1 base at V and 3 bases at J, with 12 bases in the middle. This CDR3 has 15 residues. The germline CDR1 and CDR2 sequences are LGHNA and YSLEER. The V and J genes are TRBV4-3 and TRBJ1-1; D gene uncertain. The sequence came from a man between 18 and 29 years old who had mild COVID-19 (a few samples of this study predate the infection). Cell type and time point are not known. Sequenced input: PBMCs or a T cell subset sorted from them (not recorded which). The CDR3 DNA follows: TGCGCCAGCAGCCAAGTGCGAAACCTCTACACTGAAGCTTTCTTT. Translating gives CASSQVRNLYTEAFF.